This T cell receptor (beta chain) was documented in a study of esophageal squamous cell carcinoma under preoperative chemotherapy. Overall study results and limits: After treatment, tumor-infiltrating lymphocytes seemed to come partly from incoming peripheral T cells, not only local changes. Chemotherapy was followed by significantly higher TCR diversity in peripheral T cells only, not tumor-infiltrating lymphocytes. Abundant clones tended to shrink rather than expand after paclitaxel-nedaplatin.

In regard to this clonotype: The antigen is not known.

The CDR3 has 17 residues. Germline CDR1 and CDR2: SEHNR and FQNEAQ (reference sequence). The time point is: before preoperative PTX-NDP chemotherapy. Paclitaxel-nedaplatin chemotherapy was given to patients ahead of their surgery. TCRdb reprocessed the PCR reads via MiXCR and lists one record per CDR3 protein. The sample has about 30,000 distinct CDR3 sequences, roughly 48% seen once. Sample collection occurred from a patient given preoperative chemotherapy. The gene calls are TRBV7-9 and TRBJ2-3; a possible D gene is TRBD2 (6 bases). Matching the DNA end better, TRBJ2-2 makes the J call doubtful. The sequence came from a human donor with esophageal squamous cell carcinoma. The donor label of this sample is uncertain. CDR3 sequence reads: CASSQSGGAASTETLFF. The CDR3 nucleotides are TGTGCCAGCAGTCAAAGTGGCGGGGCAGCGAGCACAGAGACGCTGTTTTTT.